This TCR beta chain was sequenced during a study of cytotoxic CD8 clonotypes in ibrutinib-treated CLL (dated by TCRdb to about 2021). Notes on the research overall: In this cohort, approximately 14 patients were treatment-naive and about a dozen were relapsed/refractory, while about 18 had unmutated IGHV. Samples at response were collected after a median of roughly twelve months of treatment, with a range of 6 to 36 months. Cryopreserved peripheral blood mononuclear cells were collected before treatment, at response, and at either disease progression or sustained remission. Every remission and progressive disease sample was obtained while ibrutinib was still being received by the patients. Longitudinal samples were available for about 30% of the roughly 90 trial participants. Responses were partial in 25 or so patients and complete in 2; after median around 72 months follow-up, some 14 stayed in remission and roughly twelve progressed. Samples averaged approximately 260,000 productive templates and more than 85,000 productive rearrangements. Here is what the overall study found, with its caveats: Public clonotypes were rare and either shrank or stayed stable during treatment, and the rise in clonality at ibrutinib response reflected expansion of private clonotypes. At baseline, clonality was higher than in age-matched healthy donors and showed a strong correlation with circulating CD8+ T-cell counts. At ibrutinib response clonality went up, during sustained remission it held steady, and at progression it dropped back toward baseline. Sampling times were not matched between patients in sustained remission and patients whose disease was progressing, and lymph node repertoires were not examined.

A MiSeq instrument was used for deep resolution sequencing, which targeted depths ranging from 1 in 1 million up to 1 in 200,000 T cells, with coverage averaging 10x for each clonotype. TCR beta libraries were generated with the immunoSEQ hsTCRB Kit. In the source study's methods: ImmunoSEQ Data Assistant and ImmunoSEQ Analyzer were used for data analysis, and V, D and J genes were assigned according to IMGT definitions. Clonality, which ranges from 0 to 1, was calculated as one minus the normalized Shannon entropy of productive rearrangement frequencies. Only overrepresented clonotypes making up at least 0.05% of each patient's repertoire were included in the public clonotype analysis. Roughly 13 age-matched healthy donor repertoires from immuneACCESS served as clonality controls. TCRdb took this table from immuneACCESS and kept in-frame rearrangements with V and J called. Such tables lack part of the clones; where checked against another copy, unresolved V genes explain under half of the gap, and the rest is unexplained. The V and J calls and clone size come from that table; D and trimming were worked out from the DNA. This sample holds over 100,000 clones; over 75% were observed only once. The ten largest clones take up roughly 2% of the sample.

The sample's time point label is to be understood as: 24 months on ibrutinib. For TCR beta library preparation, about 2 micrograms of genomic DNA were isolated from cryopreserved PBMCs. Longitudinal blood samples from CLL patients on ibrutinib monotherapy underwent high-throughput TCR beta sequencing. The patients took part in an open-label, single-center phase 2 trial of ibrutinib monotherapy. For this clone: No antigen is known for it. Base qualities are not recorded, but no much larger clone differs from it by a single base.

Trimming leaves V shorter by 7 bases and J shorter by 7 bases, with the junction holding 7 bases beyond the gene matches. From its cysteine to its phenylalanine, the CDR3 spans 14 amino acids. Of all the DNA, just the CDR3 is kept, 42 bases in frame from base 1. Based on the germline V gene (reference sequence), the CDR1 and CDR2 sequences are LNHDA and SQIVND. The sequence derives from a human donor with chronic lymphocytic leukemia. The chain employs TRBV19 and TRBJ2-1, with 10 junctional bases fitting TRBD2. Material: PBMCs, obtained after 24 months of ibrutinib treatment. CDR3 protein: CASKREGPNNEQFF. The DNA reads as follows: TGTGCCAGTAAGCGGGAGGGCCCCAATAATGAGCAGTTCTTC.